This TCR beta chain was retrieved from a study of shared clonotypes between healthy human individuals. Sequenced by immunoSEQ multiplex PCR; TCRdb stores in-frame clones only, minus some. The profile shows roughly 1.5 million clones, around 98% of them singletons. This clone was observed a single time. Other DNA sequences in the same sample also yield this CDR3. The CDR3 consists of 12 residues. V was cut by 2 bases and J by 8 bases, with 7 bases left in between. The germline V gene encodes CDR1 MDHEN and CDR2 SYDVKM. This TCR derives from a man under 40 in good health. The chain joins TRBV28 to TRBJ2-1; a weak D match, TRBD2 (5 bases). The sample was naive CD4+ T cells sorted from blood. The subset was: CD45RA+ positively selected. The chain's CDR3 is CASSLLGDEQFF. In DNA, the CDR3 is TGTGCCAGCAGTTTACTCGGGGATGAGCAGTTCTTC.